These T cell receptor beta chains were read from a single sample in a study of blood T cell repertoires in COVID-19. TCRdb's copy holds only in-frame clones and misses some; the assay was immunoSEQ multiplex PCR. The sample has 170,000 or so clones, about 90% seen once. The sample was PBMCs or T cells enriched from blood (not recorded which). The source of these receptors is a woman in her fifties or sixties who had recovered from COVID-19. The CDR3 runs from the conserved cysteine through the conserved F or W. Each record gives: clone size, D gene, J gene, V gene, CDR3 DNA, CDR3 protein. D genes are given only for firm matches. Some rows have no size entry. The others give once, few or many, or a class for an expanded clone.

. . TRBJ1-1 TRBV3-1/TRBV3-2 TGTGCCAGCAGCCCACATTCGTACAGGGTTAACACTGAAGCTTTCTTT CASSPHSYRVNTEAFF
. TRBD1 TRBJ2-5 TRBV5-1 TGCGCCAGCAGCTTGGCCGGGACAGGGCTAAGGGAGACCCAGTACTTC CASSLAGTGLRETQYF
. TRBD1 TRBJ1-1 TRBV7-9 TGTGCCAGCAGCTTAGGACGGGACAGCACTGAAGCTTTCTTT CASSLGRDSTEAFF
once . TRBJ1-6 TRBV2 TGTGCCAGCAGTGAAGGCCTACCAAGCTCCTATAATTCACCCCTCCACTTT CASSEGLPSSYNSPLHF
. TRBD1 TRBJ2-1 TRBV19 TGTGCCAGTAGTCCAGGGACAGCGGCCCTCAATGAGCAGTTCTTC CASSPGTAALNEQFF
. . TRBJ2-7 TRBV18 TGTGCCAGCTCCTCGACAGGCTACGAGCAGTACTTC CASSSTGYEQYF
. . TRBJ1-1 TRBV5-1 TGCGCCAGCAGCTTGGGACAGATGAACACTGAAGCTTTCTTT CASSLGQMNTEAFF
. TRBD2 TRBJ2-7 TRBV28 TGTGCCAGCATCTCCCCTAGCGGCAGCTCCTACGAGCAGTACTTC CASISPSGSSYEQYF
once TRBD1 TRBJ1-2 TRBV7-9 TGTGCCAGCAGCCGGATACAGGGGAACTATGGCTACACCTTC CASSRIQGNYGYTF
. . TRBJ2-3 TRBV3-1/TRBV3-2 TGTGCCAGCAGCCCTAGGACTAGCACAGATACGCAGTATTTT CASSPRTSTDTQYF
. TRBD1 TRBJ2-2 TRBV4-1 TGCGCCAGCAGCCAGGCTCCGGGACAGGGGATTACCGGGGAGCTGTTTTTT CASSQAPGQGITGELFF
. TRBD2 TRBJ2-1 TRBV6-4 TGTGCCAGCAGTGAATTAGCGGGAACTTACAATGAGCAGTTCTTC CASSELAGTYNEQFF
few . TRBJ1-1 TRBV28 TGTGCCAGCAGTTTATTAAGGGGCGAAGCTTTCTTT CASSLLRGEAFF
few TRBD2 TRBJ2-1 TRBV11-3 TGTGCCAGCAGCTCCGGACTAGCGGGAGGGGGCAATGAGCAGTTCTTC CASSSGLAGGGNEQFF
. . TRBJ2-7 TRBV11-2 TGTGCCAGCAGCGACCAGGGGCGGCAGTACTTC CASSDQGRQYF
once TRBD1 TRBJ1-5 TRBV24-1 TGTGCCACCAGTGATTTTGGACAGGGAGATCAGCCCCAGCATTTT CATSDFGQGDQPQHF
. . TRBJ2-5 TRBV13 TGTGCCAGCAGTAGAGTGGGGGGTCACCAAGAGACCCAGTACTTC CASSRVGGHQETQYF
. . TRBJ1-1 TRBV15 TGTGCCACCAGCAGGGGCCCACAAGAGACTGAAGCTTTCTTT CATSRGPQETEAFF
. TRBD2 TRBJ2-2 TRBV4-2 TGTGCCAGCAGCCCTCTAGCGGCCTTGAACACCGGGGAGCTGTTTTTT CASSPLAALNTGELFF
. TRBD1 TRBJ1-2 TRBV7-8 TGTGCCAGCAGCTCCCCCTCCGGGACAGGATATGGCTACACCTTC CASSSPSGTGYGYTF